This T cell receptor (beta chain) is drawn from a study of T-cell reconstitution after alpha-beta-depleted transplantation in children. Unique molecular identifiers tagged the TCRbeta library. TCRdb independently ran MiXCR on the PCR reads; one entry per CDR3 protein. This table has approximately 200,000 distinct CDR3 sequences, about 14% appearing once. CDR3 size: 14 residues. Trimming removed 3 bases from V and 7 bases from J, with 13 bases in between. The germline gives CDR1 MNHNS, CDR2 SASEGT. A few counts support this clonotype. The sample was PBMCs from the stem cell graft donor, taken from the stem cell graft. This sequence originates from a human donor who donated a stem cell graft to a child with acute lymphoblastic leukemia. V gene TRBV6-1 combines with J gene TRBJ2-1; D may be TRBD2 (5 bases). The CDR3 sequence is CASSESGVRNEQFF. The CDR3 bases are TGTGCCAGCAGTGAGTCCGGGGTGAGGAATGAGCAGTTCTTC.